The clone carrying this T cell receptor (beta chain) was detected a few times. Its antigen is as yet unknown. This entry belongs to a study of a mutant IDH1 vaccine in newly diagnosed glioma. Study context: In weeks 1, 3, 5, 7, 11, 15, 19 and 23, patients were vaccinated. Treated patients had a mean age of around 39 years and a sex split that was around 60% male and roughly 38% female.

CDR1 and CDR2 (germline): SGHRS, YFSETQ. V lost 0 bases and J lost 6, with 6 bases in between. The CDR3 runs to 12 residues. Generated by immunoSEQ multiplex PCR, the TCRdb table keeps only in-frame clones and is missing some. Here the sample spans tens of thousands of clones, less than 85% being singletons. Sample time point: week 11, during vaccination. With topical imiquimod, each dose of the vaccine consisted of 300 ug of mutant IDH1 20-mer peptide. Tumors from donors were new WHO grade 3 or 4 IDH1-mutant astrocytomas with ATRX loss. The receptor was derived from a woman in her fifties or sixties with glioma. The material sequenced was PBMCs, taken from a glioma patient whose treatment included an IDH1 peptide vaccine. This sequence joins TRBV5-1 and TRBJ1-2, with a weak D call TRBD1 (5 bases). CDR3 nucleotides: TGCGCCAGCAGCTTGGAGGGGCATGGCTACACCTTC. Protein sequence: CASSLEGHGYTF.